What follows describes a single TCR beta chain. This sample was taken from a study of control samples from healthy donors and cancer patients. Trimming took off 2 bases at V and 15 bases at J, with 13 bases between the two ends. The CDR3 extends over 12 amino acids. Germline CDR1 is KGHDR and CDR2 is SFDVKD. Using immunoSEQ multiplex PCR, the repertoire was profiled, and TCRdb retains in-frame clones only, with some absent. The data show fewer than 200,000 clones, and the top ten clones hold approximately 2.2%. The gene calls are TRBV24-1 and TRBJ2-1; a possible D gene is TRBD2 (6 bases). This TCR derives from a woman in her 30s in good health. The sequencing input was blood. CDR3 sequence: CATSDSTRSLFF. The CDR3 nucleotides are TGTGCCACCAGTGATTCGACTAGAAGCCTGTTCTTC.